The sequence of this T cell receptor beta chain was determined in a study of control samples from healthy donors and cancer patients. This clone has a handful of counts. The V and J ends lost 4 bases and 1 base respectively, with 13 bases between them. This CDR3 has 15 residues. Germline V gene sequence: CDR1 MNHEY, CDR2 SVGAGI. Sequenced by immunoSEQ multiplex PCR; TCRdb stores in-frame clones only, minus some. The sample has about 150,000 clones, 75% to 90% seen once. The receptor was isolated from a man aged 30 to 39 in good health. The sample taken for sequencing was blood. This chain uses TRBV6-5 with TRBJ1-2; D remains ambiguous. The CDR3 region has the DNA TGTGCCAGCAGTTCACGACGGACGGTTAACTATGGCTACACCTTC. Protein sequence: CASSSRRTVNYGYTF.